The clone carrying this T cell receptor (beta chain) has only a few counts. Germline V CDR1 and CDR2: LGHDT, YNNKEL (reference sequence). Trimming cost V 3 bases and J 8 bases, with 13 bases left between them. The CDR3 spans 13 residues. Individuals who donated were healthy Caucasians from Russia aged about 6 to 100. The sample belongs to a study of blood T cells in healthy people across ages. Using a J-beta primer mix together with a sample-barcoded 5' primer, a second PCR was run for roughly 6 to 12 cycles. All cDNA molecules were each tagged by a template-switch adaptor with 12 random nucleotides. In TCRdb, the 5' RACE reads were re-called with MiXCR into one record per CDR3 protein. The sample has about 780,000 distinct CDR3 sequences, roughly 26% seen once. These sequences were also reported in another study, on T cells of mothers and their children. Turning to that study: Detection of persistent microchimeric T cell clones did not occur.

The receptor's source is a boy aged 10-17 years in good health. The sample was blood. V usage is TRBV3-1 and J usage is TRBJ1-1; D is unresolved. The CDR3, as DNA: TGTGCCAGCAGCCATGGACTGTTTCTAGAAGCTTTCTTT. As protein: CASSHGLFLEAFF.